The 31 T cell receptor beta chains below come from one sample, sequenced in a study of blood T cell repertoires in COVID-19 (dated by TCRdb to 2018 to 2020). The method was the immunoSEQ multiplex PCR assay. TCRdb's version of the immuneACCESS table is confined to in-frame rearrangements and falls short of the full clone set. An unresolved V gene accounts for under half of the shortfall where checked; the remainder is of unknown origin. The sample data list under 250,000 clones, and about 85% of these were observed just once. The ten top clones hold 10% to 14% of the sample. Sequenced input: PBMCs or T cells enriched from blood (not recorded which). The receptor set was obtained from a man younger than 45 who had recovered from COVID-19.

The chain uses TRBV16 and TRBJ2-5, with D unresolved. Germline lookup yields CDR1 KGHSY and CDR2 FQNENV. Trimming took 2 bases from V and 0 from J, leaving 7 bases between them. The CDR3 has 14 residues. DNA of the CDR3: TGTGCCAGCAGCCAAGCAGTGTACCAAGAGACCCAGTACTTC. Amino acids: CASSQAVYQETQYF.

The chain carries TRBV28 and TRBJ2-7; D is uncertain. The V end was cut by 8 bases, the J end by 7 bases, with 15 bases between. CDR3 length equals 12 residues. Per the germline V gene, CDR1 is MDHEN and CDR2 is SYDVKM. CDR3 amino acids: CASQLQSREQYF. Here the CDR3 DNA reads TGTGCCAGCCAGTTGCAGTCCAGGGAGCAGTACTTC.

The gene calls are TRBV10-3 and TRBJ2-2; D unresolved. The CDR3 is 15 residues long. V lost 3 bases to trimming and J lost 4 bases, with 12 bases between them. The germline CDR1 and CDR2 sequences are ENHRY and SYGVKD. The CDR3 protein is CAISDRPTSTGELFF. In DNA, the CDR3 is TGTGCCATCAGTGATCGCCCGACTTCCACCGGGGAGCTGTTTTTT.

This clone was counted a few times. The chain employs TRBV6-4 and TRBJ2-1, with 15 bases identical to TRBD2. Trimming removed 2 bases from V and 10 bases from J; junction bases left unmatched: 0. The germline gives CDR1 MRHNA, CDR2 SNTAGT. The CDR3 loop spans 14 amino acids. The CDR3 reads CASSDGLAGGEQFF. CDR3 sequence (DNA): TGTGCCAGCAGTGACGGACTAGCGGGGGGGGAGCAGTTCTTC.

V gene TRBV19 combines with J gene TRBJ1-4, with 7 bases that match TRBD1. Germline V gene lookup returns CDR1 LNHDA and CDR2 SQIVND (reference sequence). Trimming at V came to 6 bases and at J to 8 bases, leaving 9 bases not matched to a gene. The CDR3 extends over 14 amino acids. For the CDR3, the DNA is TGTGCCAGTAGAACTCGGGACAGCCGGGAAAAACTGTTTTTT. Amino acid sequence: CASRTRDSREKLFF.

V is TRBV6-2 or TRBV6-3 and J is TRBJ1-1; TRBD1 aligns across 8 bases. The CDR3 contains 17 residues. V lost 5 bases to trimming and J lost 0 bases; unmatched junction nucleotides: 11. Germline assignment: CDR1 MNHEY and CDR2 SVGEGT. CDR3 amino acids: CASSPKPWTGLNTEAFF. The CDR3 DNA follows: TGTGCCAGCAGTCCAAAGCCCTGGACAGGGCTGAACACTGAAGCTTTCTTT.

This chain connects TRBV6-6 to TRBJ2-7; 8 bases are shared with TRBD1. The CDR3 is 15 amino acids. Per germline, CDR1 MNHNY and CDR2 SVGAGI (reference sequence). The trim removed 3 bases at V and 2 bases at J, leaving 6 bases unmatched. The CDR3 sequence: CASSYSGQGPYEQYF. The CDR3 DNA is TGTGCCAGCAGTTATTCCGGACAGGGCCCCTACGAGCAGTACTTC.

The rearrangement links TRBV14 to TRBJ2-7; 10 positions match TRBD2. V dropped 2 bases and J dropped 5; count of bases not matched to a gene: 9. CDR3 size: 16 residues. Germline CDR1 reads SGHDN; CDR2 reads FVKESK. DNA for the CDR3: TGTGCCAGCAGCCAACGGTGGGGACTAGCGTTGGACGAGCAGTACTTC. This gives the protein CASSQRWGLALDEQYF.

The CDR3 is CASSRAGPSGDTQYF. Here the CDR3 DNA reads TGTGCCAGTAGTCGCGCAGGCCCCTCAGGAGATACGCAGTATTTT. The rearrangement uses TRBV19 and TRBJ2-3, with D hard to call. The CDR3 loop spans 15 amino acids. Between the trimmed V and J ends, which lost 5 bases and 5 bases, there was a span of 17 bases. Germline CDR1 and CDR2: LNHDA and SQIVND (reference sequence).

CDR3 bases: TGTGCCAGCAGTGAAGTATTTGCAGGGCGGGAGACCCAGTACTTC. Its protein product is CASSEVFAGRETQYF. V and J are TRBV2 and TRBJ2-5; tentatively, D is TRBD1 (5 bases). This CDR3 region has 15 residues. Germline V gene data show CDR1 as SNHLY and CDR2 as FYNNEI. With 1 base removed from V and 5 bases from J, the gap between germline ends came to 14 bases.

The CDR3 is CASKTGTGETEAFF. The DNA of the CDR3 is TGTGCCAGCAAAACCGGGACAGGGGAAACTGAAGCTTTCTTT. The chain is built from TRBV10-3 and TRBJ1-1, with TRBD1 matching 10 bases. CDR3 size: 14 residues. Per the germline V gene, CDR1 is ENHRY and CDR2 is SYGVKD. V lost 10 bases and J lost 5; bases outside the gene matches: 10.

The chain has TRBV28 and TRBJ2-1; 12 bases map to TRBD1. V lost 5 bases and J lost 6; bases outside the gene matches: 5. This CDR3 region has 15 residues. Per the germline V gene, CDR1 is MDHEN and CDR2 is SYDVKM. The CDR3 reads CASSQGQGAFNEQFF. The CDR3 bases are TGTGCCAGCAGTCAGGGACAGGGGGCCTTCAATGAGCAGTTCTTC.

This chain's CDR3 is CASSQGARLAGEETQYF. In nucleotides, the CDR3 is TGTGCCAGCAGCCAAGGTGCTAGACTAGCGGGGGAAGAGACCCAGTACTTC. The V call is TRBV3-1 (or the pseudogene TRBV3-2), the J call TRBJ2-5, with 12 bases that match TRBD2. Germline assignment: CDR1 LGHDT and CDR2 YNNKEL (reference sequence). Unmatched junction bases numbered 6, after V lost 1 base and J lost 3 bases. This CDR3 contains 17 residues.

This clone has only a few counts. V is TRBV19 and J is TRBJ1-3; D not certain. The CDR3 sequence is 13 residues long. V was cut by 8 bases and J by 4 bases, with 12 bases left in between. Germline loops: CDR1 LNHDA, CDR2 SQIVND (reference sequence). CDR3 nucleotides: TGTGCCAGTGGAAGACTAATCGGAAACACCATATATTTT. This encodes CASGRLIGNTIYF.

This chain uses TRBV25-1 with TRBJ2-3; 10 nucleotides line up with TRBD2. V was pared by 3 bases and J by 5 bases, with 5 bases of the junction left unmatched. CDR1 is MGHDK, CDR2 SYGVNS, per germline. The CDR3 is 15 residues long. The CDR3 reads CASSDVSSGRDTQYF. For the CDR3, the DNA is TGTGCCAGCAGTGACGTATCTAGCGGGAGAGATACGCAGTATTTT.

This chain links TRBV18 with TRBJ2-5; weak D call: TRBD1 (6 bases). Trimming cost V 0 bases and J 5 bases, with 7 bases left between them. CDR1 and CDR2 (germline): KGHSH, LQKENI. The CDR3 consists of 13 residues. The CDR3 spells CASSPPGAETQYF. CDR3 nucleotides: TGTGCCAGCTCACCACCGGGGGCTGAGACCCAGTACTTC.

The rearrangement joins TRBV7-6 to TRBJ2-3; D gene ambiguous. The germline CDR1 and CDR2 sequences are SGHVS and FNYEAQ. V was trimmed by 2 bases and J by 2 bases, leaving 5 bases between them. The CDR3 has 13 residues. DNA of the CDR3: TGTGCCAGCAGCTTACTAAACACAGATACGCAGTATTTT. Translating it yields CASSLLNTDTQYF. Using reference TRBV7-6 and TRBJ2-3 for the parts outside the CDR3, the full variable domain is GAGVSQSPRYKVTKRGQDVALRCDPISGHVSLYWYRQALGQGPEFLTYFNYEAQQDKSGLPNDRFSAERPEGSISTLTIQRTEQRDSAMYRCASSLLNTDTQYFGPGTRLTVL.

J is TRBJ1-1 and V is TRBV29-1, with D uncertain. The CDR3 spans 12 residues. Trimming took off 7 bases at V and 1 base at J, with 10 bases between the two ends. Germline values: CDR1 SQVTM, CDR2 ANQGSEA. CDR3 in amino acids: CSATTPNTEAFF. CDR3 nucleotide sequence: TGCAGCGCCACAACACCGAACACTGAAGCTTTCTTT.

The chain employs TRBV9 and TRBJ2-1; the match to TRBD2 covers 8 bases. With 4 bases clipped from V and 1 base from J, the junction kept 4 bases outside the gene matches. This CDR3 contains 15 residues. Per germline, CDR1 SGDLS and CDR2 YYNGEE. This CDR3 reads CASSLGGESYNEQFF. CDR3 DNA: TGTGCCAGCAGCCTCGGGGGGGAGTCCTACAATGAGCAGTTCTTC.

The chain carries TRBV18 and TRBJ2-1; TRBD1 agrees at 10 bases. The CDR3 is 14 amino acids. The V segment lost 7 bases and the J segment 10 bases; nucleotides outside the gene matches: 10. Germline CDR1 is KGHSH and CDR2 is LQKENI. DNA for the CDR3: TGTGCCAGCTTAGAGGACAGGGGGGTGTTGGAGCAGTTCTTC. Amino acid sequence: CASLEDRGVLEQFF. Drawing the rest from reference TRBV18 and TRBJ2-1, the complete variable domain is NAGVMQNPRHLVRRRGQEARLRCSPMKGHSHVYWYRQLPEEGLKFMVYLQKENIIDESGMPKERFSAEFPKEGPSILRIQQVVRGDSAAYFCASLEDRGVLEQFFGPGTRLTVL.

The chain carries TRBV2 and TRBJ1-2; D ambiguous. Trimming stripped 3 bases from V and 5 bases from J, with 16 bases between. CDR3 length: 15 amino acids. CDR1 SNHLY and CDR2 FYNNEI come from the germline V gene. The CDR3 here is CASSDERFPRYGYTF. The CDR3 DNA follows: TGTGCCAGCAGTGATGAGAGGTTTCCCCGTTATGGCTACACCTTC.

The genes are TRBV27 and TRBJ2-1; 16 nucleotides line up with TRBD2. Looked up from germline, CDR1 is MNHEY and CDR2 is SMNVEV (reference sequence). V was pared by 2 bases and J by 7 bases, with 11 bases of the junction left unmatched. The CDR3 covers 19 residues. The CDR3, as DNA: TGTGCCAGCAGTTTACCCGGGACTAGCGGGGGGGCAATCCGGAATGAGCAGTTCTTC. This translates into CASSLPGTSGGAIRNEQFF.

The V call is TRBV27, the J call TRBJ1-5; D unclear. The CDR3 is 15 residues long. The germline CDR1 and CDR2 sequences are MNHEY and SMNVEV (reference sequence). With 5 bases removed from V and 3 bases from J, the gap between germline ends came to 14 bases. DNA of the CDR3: TGTGCCAGCAGTCCCCGGTCGGGTTACAATCAGCCCCAGCATTTT. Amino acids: CASSPRSGYNQPQHF.

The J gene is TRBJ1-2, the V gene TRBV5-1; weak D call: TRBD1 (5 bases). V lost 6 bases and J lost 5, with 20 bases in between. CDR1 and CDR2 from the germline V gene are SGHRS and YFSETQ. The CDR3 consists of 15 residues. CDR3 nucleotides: TGCGCCAGCACCCCGTCAGGGACTGTCGAGTATGGCTACACCTTC. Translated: CASTPSGTVEYGYTF. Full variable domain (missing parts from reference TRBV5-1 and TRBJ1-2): KAGVTQTPRYLIKTRGQQVTLSCSPISGHRSVSWYQQTPGQGLQFLFEYFSETQRNKGNFPGRFSGRQFSNSRSEMNVSTLELGDSALYLCASTPSGTVEYGYTFGSGTRLTVV.

The CDR3 here is CASSYKPGVGNEQYF. Here the CDR3 DNA reads TGTGCCAGCAGTTACAAGCCAGGGGTAGGAAACGAGCAGTACTTC. V usage is TRBV6-5 and J usage is TRBJ2-7; possibly TRBD1 for D (6 bases). The CDR3 length is 15 residues. Trimming stripped 2 bases from V and 5 bases from J, with 16 bases between. CDR1 and CDR2 from the germline V gene are MNHEY and SVGAGI.

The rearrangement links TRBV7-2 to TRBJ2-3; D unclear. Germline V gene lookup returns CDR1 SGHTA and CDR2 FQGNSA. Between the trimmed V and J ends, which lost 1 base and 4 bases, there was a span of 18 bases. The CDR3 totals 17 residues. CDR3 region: CASSLGGGSLTPDTQYF. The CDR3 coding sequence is TGTGCCAGCAGCTTAGGCGGTGGATCTCTCACCCCAGATACGCAGTATTTT.

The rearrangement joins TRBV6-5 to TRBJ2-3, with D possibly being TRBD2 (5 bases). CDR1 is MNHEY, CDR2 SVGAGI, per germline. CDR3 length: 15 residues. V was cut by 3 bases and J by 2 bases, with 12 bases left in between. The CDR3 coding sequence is TGTGCCAGCAGTTATAATACGGGAAACACAGATACGCAGTATTTT. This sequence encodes CASSYNTGNTDTQYF.

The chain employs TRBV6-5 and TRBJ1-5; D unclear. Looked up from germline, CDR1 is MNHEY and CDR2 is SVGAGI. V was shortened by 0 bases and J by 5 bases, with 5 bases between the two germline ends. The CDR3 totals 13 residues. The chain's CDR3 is CASSYSLDQPQHF. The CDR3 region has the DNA TGTGCCAGCAGTTACTCCCTCGATCAGCCCCAGCATTTT.

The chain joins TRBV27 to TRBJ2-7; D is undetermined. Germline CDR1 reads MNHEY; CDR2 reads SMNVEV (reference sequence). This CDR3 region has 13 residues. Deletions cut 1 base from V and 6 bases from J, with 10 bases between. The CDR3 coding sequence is TGTGCCAGCAGTTTATTTAGATACCGCGAGCAGTACTTC. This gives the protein CASSLFRYREQYF.

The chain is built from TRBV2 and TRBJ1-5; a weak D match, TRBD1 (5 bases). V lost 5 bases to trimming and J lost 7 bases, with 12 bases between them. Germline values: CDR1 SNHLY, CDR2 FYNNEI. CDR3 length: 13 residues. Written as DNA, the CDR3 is TGTGCCAGCAGTCAGGGTCGAGAGCAGCCCCAGCATTTT. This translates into CASSQGREQPQHF. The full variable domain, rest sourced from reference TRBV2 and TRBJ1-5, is EPEVTQTPSHQVTQMGQEVILRCVPISNHLYFYWYRQILGQKVEFLVSFYNNEISEKSEIFDDQFSVERPDGSNFTLKIRSTKLEDSAMYFCASSQGREQPQHFGDGTRLSIL.

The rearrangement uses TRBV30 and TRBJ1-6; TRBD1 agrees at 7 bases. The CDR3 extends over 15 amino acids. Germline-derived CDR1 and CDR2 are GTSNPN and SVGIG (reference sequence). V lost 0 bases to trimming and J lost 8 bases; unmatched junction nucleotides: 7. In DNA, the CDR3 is TGTGCCTGGAGTGTACAGGGGTTTAGGCATTCACCCCTCCACTTT. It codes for CAWSVQGFRHSPLHF.